These 10 T cell receptor beta chains were sequenced from one sample in a study of blood T cell repertoires in COVID-19. Here immunoSEQ multiplex PCR was the method, and the copy in TCRdb shows in-frame clones only, minus some. The profile shows fewer than 60,000 clones, roughly 86% of them singletons. The sample was peripheral blood. The receptors shown here come from a woman older than 75 with acute or convalescent COVID-19.

J is TRBJ2-1 and V is TRBV19, with TRBD2 matching 13 bases. Trimming at V came to 4 bases and at J to 9 bases, leaving 3 bases not matched to a gene. Germline V gives CDR1 LNHDA, CDR2 SQIVND (reference sequence). CDR3 length: 14 residues. CDR3 in DNA: TGTGCCAGTAGTACCGGACTAGCGGGGGTTGAGCAGTTCTTC. Its translation: CASSTGLAGVEQFF.

The chain uses TRBV19 and TRBJ1-1; D is possibly TRBD1 (6 bases). The V gene lost 6 bases and the J gene lost 1 base, with 9 bases spanning the gap. CDR3 length equals 13 residues. Germline V gene sequence: CDR1 LNHDA, CDR2 SQIVND (reference sequence). The DNA of the CDR3 is TGTGCCAGTAGCCTGGACAGGAACACTGAAGCTTTCTTT. Amino acid sequence: CASSLDRNTEAFF.

The chain joins TRBV5-1 to TRBJ2-7; weak D call: TRBD2 (6 bases). This CDR3 has 16 amino acids. V was cut by 5 bases and J by 6 bases, with 24 bases left in between. The germline CDR1 and CDR2 sequences are SGHRS and YFSETQ. CDR3 sequence: CASRTIGEAIFAEQYF. The CDR3 bases are TGCGCCAGCAGAACAATCGGGGAGGCAATTTTTGCCGAGCAGTACTTC.

The chain has TRBV20-1 and TRBJ1-2; D unclear. The germline gives CDR1 DFQATT, CDR2 SNEGSKA (reference sequence). This CDR3 region has 14 residues. V was shortened by 3 bases and J by 2 bases, with 13 bases between the two germline ends. The CDR3 loop reads CSASDPPGNYGYTF. The CDR3 DNA follows: TGCAGTGCTAGTGACCCCCCAGGCAACTATGGCTACACCTTC.

The genes are TRBV14 and TRBJ1-2; 7 bases align to TRBD1. There are 14 residues in the CDR3. Per germline, CDR1 SGHDN and CDR2 FVKESK. Losses at the gene ends were 2 bases for V and 8 bases for J; bases not matched to a gene: 8. This CDR3 is CASSQNRGSDGYTF. DNA of the CDR3: TGTGCCAGCAGCCAAAACAGGGGATCGGACGGCTACACCTTC.

The chain combines TRBV2 with TRBJ2-7; D is unclear. The germline V and J ends were trimmed by 11 bases and 5 bases, with 13 bases remaining between them. The germline V gene encodes CDR1 SNHLY and CDR2 FYNNEI. The CDR3 length is 11 residues. In DNA form, the CDR3 reads TGTGCCGGCACCCAGATTCACGAGCAGTACTTC. Protein product: CAGTQIHEQYF.

This sequence joins TRBV12-3 or TRBV12-4 and TRBJ1-5, with TRBD1 as a possible D gene (6 bases). The CDR3 spans 13 residues. The V end lost 1 base, the J end lost 10 bases, and 11 bases lay between the germline ends. CDR3 DNA: TGTGCCAGCAGTTTAGGGGGGGGCGGCCCCCAGCATTTT. Residues: CASSLGGGGPQHF.

This clone has only a few counts. The chain employs TRBV19 and TRBJ2-5; 11 bases are a match to TRBD2. V was clipped by 3 bases and J by 5 bases; unmatched bases: 5. The CDR3 runs 15 residues. The germline V gene encodes CDR1 LNHDA and CDR2 SQIVND (reference sequence). The CDR3 is CASSIVAGGLETQYF. The DNA of the CDR3 is TGTGCCAGTAGTATTGTAGCGGGGGGGCTGGAGACCCAGTACTTC. Full variable domain (missing parts from reference TRBV19 and TRBJ2-5): DGGITQSPKYLFRKEGQNVTLSCEQNLNHDAMYWYRQDPGQGLRLIYYSQIVNDFQKGDIAEGYSVSREKKESFPLTVTSAQKNPTAFYLCASSIVAGGLETQYFGPGTRLLVL.

The rearrangement links TRBV24-1 to TRBJ1-5, with a weak D call TRBD1 (5 bases). This CDR3 is built from 16 residues. V was clipped by 7 bases and J by 1 base, with 16 bases between them. Germline CDR1 reads KGHDR; CDR2 reads SFDVKD. The CDR3 reads CATSPGGVSSNQPQHF. DNA for the CDR3: TGTGCCACCAGCCCTGGGGGGGTCTCGAGCAATCAGCCCCAGCATTTT.

This clone was found a few times. The chain uses TRBV6-6 and TRBJ2-7; D is unclear. There are 12 residues in the CDR3. The V end was cut by 6 bases, the J end by 1 base, with 7 bases between. Germline-derived CDR1 and CDR2 are MNHNY and SVGAGI (reference sequence). CDR3 coding DNA: TGTGCCAGCAGCTCCCAGTCCTACGAGCAGTACTTC. Encoded protein: CASSSQSYEQYF.